Sequencing of this T cell receptor (beta chain) was carried out in a study of human versus mouse CDR3 diversity and MHC coevolution. This clone was seen just once. Its antigen is unidentified. Some clones are missing from TCRdb's copy, which holds only in-frame ones; the method was immunoSEQ multiplex PCR. The table records 80,000 or so clones, around 95% of them present only once. Germline V gene data show CDR1 as MNHEY and CDR2 as SVGAGI. The CDR3 is 12 residues long. Study-wide results and caveats: Clonal inequality was lowest in most of the three human donors.

The receptor was isolated from a person aged 25 to 69 in good health. Sequenced sample: naive CD4+ T cells from blood. Subset meaning: CD45RO-negative CD62L-positive naive CD4 T cells. The chain uses TRBV6-5 and TRBJ2-5; 7 nucleotides align to TRBD1. The closer fit of TRBJ2-7 to the DNA end suggests the J call may be wrong. The CDR3 DNA sequence: TGTGCCAGCAGTCTCAGGGGGTACGAGCAGTACTTC. Amino acid sequence: CASSLRGYEQYF.